These 19 T cell receptor beta chains originate from one sample sequenced in a study of blood T cell repertoires in COVID-19. Assay: immunoSEQ multiplex PCR; the TCRdb copy retains only in-frame clones and omits some. The profile shows under 300,000 clones, around 90% of them singletons. Material for sequencing was PBMCs or T cells enriched from blood (not recorded which). Receptors originate from a woman aged 35 to 49 who had recovered from COVID-19.

V usage is TRBV3-1 (or the pseudogene TRBV3-2) and J usage is TRBJ2-5; D is ambiguous. The length of the CDR3 is 14 residues. V shed 1 base and J shed 5 bases, with 11 bases lying between them. Germline loops: CDR1 LGHDT, CDR2 YNNKEL (reference sequence). The CDR3 here is CASSQVPQAETQYF. In nucleotides, the CDR3 is TGTGCCAGCAGCCAAGTCCCCCAGGCGGAGACCCAGTACTTC.

About this clone: Different DNA sequences within this sample yield the same CDR3. J is TRBJ1-3 and V is TRBV7-2; D is ambiguous. Germline-derived CDR1 and CDR2 are SGHTA and FQGNSA. The CDR3 totals 15 residues. Deletions cut 5 bases from V and 0 bases from J, with 11 bases between. DNA for the CDR3: TGTGCCAGCAGCCCCTTGTCCTTCTCTGGAAACACCATATATTTT. It specifies CASSPLSFSGNTIYF. The whole variable domain, filled in from reference TRBV7-2 and TRBJ1-3, reads GAGVSQSPSNKVTEKGKDVELRCDPISGHTALYWYRQSLGQGLEFLIYFQGNSAPDKSGLPSDRFSAERTGGSVSTLTIQRTQQEDSAVYLCASSPLSFSGNTIYFGEGSWLTVV.

The CDR3 reads CASSRLAGANEQFF. In DNA form, the CDR3 reads TGTGCCAGCAGTCGACTAGCGGGAGCGAATGAGCAGTTCTTC. The chain uses TRBV6-5 and TRBJ2-1, with 12 bases aligning to TRBD2. In germline, CDR1 is MNHEY, CDR2 SVGAGI. CDR3 size: 14 residues. J gave up 7 bases and V 5 bases, and 3 bases lay outside the gene matches.

The genes are TRBV19 and TRBJ1-1; 9 positions match TRBD1. V shed 6 bases, J shed 3 bases, and the junction held 8 bases outside the gene matches. Germline lookup yields CDR1 LNHDA and CDR2 SQIVND (reference sequence). The CDR3 length is 15 residues. CDR3 residues: CASRRTGDLYTEAFF. Here the CDR3 DNA reads TGTGCCAGTAGGAGGACAGGGGATCTATACACTGAAGCTTTCTTT.

The V call is TRBV7-3, the J call TRBJ2-7; TRBD1 agrees at 7 bases. There are 13 residues in the CDR3. Germline assignment: CDR1 SGHTA and CDR2 FQGTGA. V trimming: 4 bases; J trimming: 6 bases; junction bases outside the gene matches: 6. CDR3 loop: CASSSNRGGEQYF. DNA for the CDR3: TGTGCCAGCAGCTCAAACAGGGGCGGCGAGCAGTACTTC.

This chain connects TRBV18 to TRBJ2-7, with 11 bases identical to TRBD2. V shed 1 base, J shed 0 bases, and the junction held 2 bases outside the gene matches. CDR1 and CDR2 (germline): KGHSH, LQKENI. There are 16 residues in the CDR3. The CDR3 DNA sequence: TGTGCCAGCTCACCACAAACTAGCGGGAGCTCCTACGAGCAGTACTTC. Amino acid sequence: CASSPQTSGSSYEQYF.

The J gene is TRBJ1-2, the V gene TRBV5-1; 7 bases agree with TRBD1. This CDR3 has 14 amino acids. Germline CDR1 and CDR2: SGHRS and YFSETQ. V was clipped by 4 bases and J by 2 bases; unmatched bases: 5. CDR3 amino acids: CASSRGTANYGYTF. The CDR3 bases are TGCGCCAGCAGCAGGGGGACAGCAAACTATGGCTACACCTTC. Supplemented by reference TRBV5-1 and TRBJ1-2, the full variable domain reads KAGVTQTPRYLIKTRGQQVTLSCSPISGHRSVSWYQQTPGQGLQFLFEYFSETQRNKGNFPGRFSGRQFSNSRSEMNVSTLELGDSALYLCASSRGTANYGYTFGSGTRLTVV.

This chain joins TRBV5-1 and TRBJ2-1; 13 bases map to TRBD2. The germline gives CDR1 SGHRS, CDR2 YFSETQ. The CDR3 has 16 amino acids. With 0 bases clipped from V and 14 bases from J, the junction kept 11 bases outside the gene matches. The CDR3, as DNA: TGCGCCAGCAGCTTGGATACGGGACTAGCGGGGTTCGTTAAGTTCTTC. The encoded protein is CASSLDTGLAGFVKFF.

The chain uses TRBV5-1 and TRBJ2-5; tentative D call: TRBD2 (6 bases). CDR1 is SGHRS, CDR2 YFSETQ, per germline. V lost 7 bases to trimming and J lost 1 base, with 14 bases between them. This CDR3 has 14 residues. The DNA for the CDR3 is TGCGCCAGCGGATCCGGGACTGCCCAAGAGACCCAGTACTTC. Protein product: CASGSGTAQETQYF.

V gene TRBV19 combines with J gene TRBJ2-1; D is unclear. There are 15 residues in the CDR3. Trimming took off 6 bases at V and 3 bases at J, with 15 bases between the two ends. Germline assignment: CDR1 LNHDA and CDR2 SQIVND (reference sequence). The CDR3 region is CASRPEAVGYNEQFF. The CDR3 DNA is TGTGCCAGTAGGCCCGAGGCGGTGGGCTACAATGAGCAGTTCTTC.

The chain has TRBV19 and TRBJ1-3; 8 bases map to TRBD1. Losses at the gene ends were 5 bases for V and 4 bases for J; bases not matched to a gene: 7. The CDR3 is 15 residues long. The germline V gene has CDR1 LNHDA and CDR2 SQIVND (reference sequence). The DNA for the CDR3 is TGTGCCAGTAGTTCGACAGGGGCGCGGGGAAACACCATATATTTT. This translates into CASSSTGARGNTIYF. The full variable domain, in which reference TRBV19 and TRBJ1-3 provide the parts outside the CDR3, is DGGITQSPKYLFRKEGQNVTLSCEQNLNHDAMYWYRQDPGQGLRLIYYSQIVNDFQKGDIAEGYSVSREKKESFPLTVTSAQKNPTAFYLCASSSTGARGNTIYFGEGSWLTVV.

This clone was recorded a few times. The V and J genes are TRBV6-2 or TRBV6-3 and TRBJ2-1; TRBD1 matches 9 bases. The length of the CDR3 is 14 residues. The ends lost 5 bases at V and 7 bases at J; junction bases unmatched: 6. Germline CDR1 is MNHEY and CDR2 is SVGEGT. CDR3 DNA: TGTGCCAGCAGTGGCTGGGACAGGGAGAATGAGCAGTTCTTC. This sequence encodes CASSGWDRENEQFF.

The V gene is TRBV6-2 or TRBV6-3, the J gene TRBJ2-1; 8 positions match TRBD2. The CDR3 runs 16 residues. Germline CDR1 and CDR2: MNHEY and SVGEGT. The J segment lost 0 bases and the V segment lost 6 bases, leaving 7 bases of the junction unmatched. The CDR3 region has the DNA TGTGCCAGCAGCGAGCGGGAGATTCGCTCCTACAATGAGCAGTTCTTC. Its translation is CASSEREIRSYNEQFF.

This chain uses TRBV29-1 with TRBJ1-2, with a tentative D call TRBD1 (6 bases). Germline V gives CDR1 SQVTM, CDR2 ANQGSEA. V was clipped by 4 bases and J by 2 bases, with 8 bases between them. The CDR3 has 12 amino acids. The CDR3 nucleotides are TGCAGCGTTGTCCAGGGGAACTATGGCTACACCTTC. It is translated as CSVVQGNYGYTF.

The rearrangement links TRBV7-8 to TRBJ1-6; weak D call: TRBD1 (5 bases). Trimming removed 3 bases from V and 7 bases from J, with 10 bases in between. CDR1 and CDR2 from the germline V gene are SGHVS and FQNEAQ. The CDR3 length is 14 residues. The CDR3 DNA follows: TGTGCCAGCAGCTTCAGGGTGTTAAATTCACCCCTCCACTTT. This sequence encodes CASSFRVLNSPLHF.

The rearrangement links TRBV15 to TRBJ2-5; TRBD2 might be the D (5 bases). In germline, CDR1 is LNHNV, CDR2 YYDKDF (reference sequence). This CDR3 contains 14 residues. V lost 2 bases and J lost 3, with 10 bases in between. CDR3 in DNA: TGTGCCACCAGCAGACACCCGGGAAAAGAGACCCAGTACTTC. Translated: CATSRHPGKETQYF.

The chain carries TRBV4-3 and TRBJ2-1; perhaps TRBD2 as D (5 bases). The V gene lost 8 bases and the J gene lost 6 bases, with 11 bases spanning the gap. The CDR3 runs to 12 residues. Germline assignment: CDR1 LGHNA and CDR2 YSLEER. CDR3 bases: TGCGCCAGCGGGAGTAGAGTCAATGAGCAGTTCTTC. Residues: CASGSRVNEQFF.

J is TRBJ1-5 and V is TRBV6-5, with D unresolved. Trimming cost V 4 bases and J 7 bases, with 14 bases left between them. CDR1 and CDR2 (germline): MNHEY, SVGAGI. The CDR3 extends over 14 amino acids. The CDR3 sequence is CASSSRDPSQPQHF. In nucleotides, the CDR3 is TGTGCCAGCAGTTCTAGGGATCCTAGCCAGCCCCAGCATTTT.

V gene TRBV12-5 combines with J gene TRBJ1-1; a weak D match, TRBD1 (5 bases). V was shortened by 0 bases and J by 3 bases, with 11 bases between the two germline ends. The CDR3 has 15 residues. Germline-derived CDR1 and CDR2 are LGHNT and FRNRAP. Here the CDR3 DNA reads TGTGCTAGTGGTTTGGTCGACAGTTTGTACACTGAAGCTTTCTTT. Translating it yields CASGLVDSLYTEAFF.